This is a list of T cell receptor beta chains from one sample in a study of early T cells in non-severe SARS-CoV-2 infection. TCRdb called the 5' RACE reads again in MiXCR, with one record for every CDR3 protein. The sample has under 85,000 distinct CDR3 sequences; approximately 10% are singletons. The sequenced sample was whole blood. These receptors were taken from an adult who was a healthcare worker with PCR-confirmed SARS-CoV-2 infection or an uninfected control (not recorded which). Each CDR3 is given with its conserved first and last residue. A D gene is named only where the DNA matches it firmly. Not all rows give a size; the values are once, few, many and, for expanded clones, a class.

V	size	J	D	CDR3	DNA
TRBV20-1	-	TRBJ2-7	TRBD1	CSAGQGGHEQYF	TGCAGCGCGGGACAGGGCGGCCACGAGCAGTACTTC
TRBV12-3/TRBV12-4	many	TRBJ1-4	-	CASSLFGSGSNEKLFF	TGTGCCAGCAGTTTGTTTGGTTCGGGGTCAAATGAAAAACTGTTTTTT
TRBV18	many	TRBJ1-4	TRBD1	CASSPPTGAGEKLFF	TGTGCCAGCTCACCACCGACAGGGGCCGGAGAAAAACTGTTTTTT
TRBV29-1	-	TRBJ1-1	-	CSVGARSVNTEAFF	TGCAGCGTTGGCGCCCGTTCGGTGAACACTGAAGCTTTCTTT
TRBV29-1	few	TRBJ2-1	TRBD1	CSADRGKTGNEQFF	TGCAGTGCTGACAGGGGGAAAACGGGCAATGAGCAGTTCTTC
TRBV3-1	-	TRBJ2-7	-	CASSQATSNEQYF	TGTGCCAGCAGCCAAGCTACTTCCAACGAGCAGTACTTC
TRBV19	-	TRBJ2-2	-	CASSQSTGYTGELFF	TGTGCCAGTTCACAATCTACAGGGTACACCGGGGAGCTGTTTTTT
TRBV10-1	many	TRBJ2-1	TRBD1	CASSSGQGGEQFF	TGCGCCAGCAGTAGTGGACAGGGCGGTGAGCAGTTCTTC
TRBV6-2/TRBV6-3	many	TRBJ2-5	-	CASSFRTRQETQYF	TGTGCCAGCAGTTTCCGGACCCGCCAAGAGACCCAGTACTTC
TRBV7-8	-	TRBJ2-4	-	CASSLGGGTKNIQYF	TGTGCCAGCAGCTTAGGAGGAGGCACCAAAAACATTCAGTACTTC
TRBV4-3	-	TRBJ2-1	-	CASSKGRLAVNEQFF	TGCGCCAGCAGCAAAGGCAGGCTAGCAGTGAATGAGCAGTTCTTC
TRBV7-2	-	TRBJ2-3	TRBD2	CASTLAGVTDTQYF	TGTGCCAGCACATTAGCGGGGGTCACAGATACGCAGTATTTT
TRBV3-1	-	TRBJ2-5	-	CASTRYGQETQYF	TGTGCCAGCACCAGATATGGACAAGAGACCCAGTACTTC
TRBV24-1	few	TRBJ2-3	TRBD2	CATSDTGLDPDTQYF	TGTGCCACCAGTGATACGGGACTAGATCCAGATACGCAGTATTTT
TRBV24-1	-	TRBJ1-5	TRBD1	CATSDVSMGTGGTALHF	TGTGCCACCAGTGATGTCTCCATGGGGACAGGGGGCACCGCGTTGCATTTT
TRBV5-1	many	TRBJ1-1	-	CASSLVGTGQNTEAFF	TGCGCCAGCAGCTTGGTAGGTACGGGACAGAACACTGAAGCTTTCTTT
TRBV7-2	-	TRBJ1-2	-	CASSRDPQDYGYTF	TGTGCCAGCAGCCGGGACCCTCAGGACTATGGCTACACCTTC
TRBV7-9	many	TRBJ2-6	-	CASSVGAGIGANVLTF	TGTGCCAGCAGCGTCGGGGCGGGTATTGGGGCCAACGTCCTGACTTTC
TRBV12-3/TRBV12-4	-	TRBJ2-7	TRBD1	CASSTKTGISEQYF	TGTGCCAGCAGTACGAAGACAGGGATCAGCGAGCAGTACTTC
TRBV9	many	TRBJ2-1	TRBD1	CASSTGQGSYNEQFF	TGTGCCAGCAGCACGGGACAGGGTTCCTACAATGAGCAGTTCTTC
TRBV6-5	-	TRBJ2-6	-	CASSYQGAGANVLTF	TGTGCCAGCAGTTACCAGGGAGCTGGGGCCAACGTCCTGACTTTC
TRBV12-3/TRBV12-4	-	TRBJ1-3	-	CASSLGVRSGNTIYF	TGTGCCAGCAGTTTAGGGGTACGCTCTGGAAACACCATATATTTT
TRBV7-8	-	TRBJ2-1	-	CASSSLAVDEQFF	TGTGCCAGCAGCTCGCTAGCAGTCGATGAGCAGTTCTTC
TRBV9	few	TRBJ2-7	-	CASSPGGSGYEQYF	TGTGCCAGCAGTCCGGGTGGTAGTGGATACGAGCAGTACTTC
TRBV7-2	-	TRBJ1-2	TRBD1	CASSGADRAIGYTF	TGTGCCAGCAGCGGGGCGGACAGGGCAATTGGCTACACCTTC
TRBV5-5	many	TRBJ2-6	TRBD1	CASSGQAGANVLTF	TGTGCCAGCAGCGGACAGGCTGGGGCCAACGTCCTGACTTTC
TRBV5-1	-	TRBJ2-3	TRBD2	CASSLGTSGAAIF	TGCGCCAGCAGCTTGGGGACTAGCGGGGCCGCTATTTTT
TRBV18	few	TRBJ2-5	TRBD1	CASSRQGIETQYF	TGTGCCAGCTCACGACAGGGAATAGAGACCCAGTACTTC
TRBV6-4	many	TRBJ2-1	-	CASSVFGSTYNEQFF	TGTGCCAGCAGCGTTTTTGGGAGTACCTACAATGAGCAGTTCTTC
TRBV30	few	TRBJ1-2	-	CAWKFSNYGYTF	TGTGCCTGGAAATTTAGTAACTATGGCTACACCTTC
TRBV25-1	many	TRBJ1-6	TRBD1	CASSGGQESYNSPLHF	TGTGCCAGCAGTGGCGGACAGGAGTCCTATAATTCACCCCTCCACTTT
TRBV3-1	-	TRBJ2-3	TRBD2	CASSQDRGLAVSSDTQYF	TGTGCCAGCAGCCAAGACCGGGGACTAGCGGTTTCTTCAGATACGCAGTATTTT
TRBV19	few	TRBJ2-7	-	CASSLGLPSYEQYF	TGTGCCAGTAGTTTGGGACTGCCGTCTTACGAGCAGTACTTC
TRBV6-2/TRBV6-3	many	TRBJ2-7	-	CASSPSLPGREQYF	TGTGCCAGCAGTCCCAGCTTACCCGGCAGGGAGCAGTACTTC
TRBV6-2/TRBV6-3	few	TRBJ2-7	-	CARLEPYEQYF	TGTGCCAGACTAGAGCCCTACGAGCAGTACTTC
TRBV28	-	TRBJ2-7	-	CASSPLTMSSYEQYF	TGTGCCAGCAGCCCGCTGACAATGAGCTCCTACGAGCAGTACTTC
TRBV7-8	-	TRBJ2-1	TRBD2	CASSPLAGGEDEQFF	TGTGCCAGCAGCCCATTAGCGGGAGGGGAGGATGAGCAGTTCTTC
TRBV7-9	few	TRBJ2-5	TRBD2	CASSLRRLAEQETQYF	TGTGCCAGCAGCTTAAGGCGACTAGCGGAGCAAGAGACCCAGTACTTC
TRBV2	many	TRBJ2-7	-	CASSPLYEQYF	TGTGCCAGCAGCCCTCTCTACGAGCAGTACTTC
TRBV20-1	many	TRBJ2-4	-	CSAPSAKNIQYF	TGCAGTGCCCCGTCAGCCAAAAACATTCAGTACTTC
TRBV7-2	many	TRBJ2-7	-	CASSLRAGPEQYF	TGTGCCAGCAGCTTAAGGGCCGGGCCCGAGCAGTACTTC
TRBV5-4	many	TRBJ2-2	TRBD2	CASSPPGLAGDSTGELFF	TGTGCCAGCAGCCCCCCCGGACTAGCGGGAGACAGCACCGGGGAGCTGTTTTTT
TRBV12-3/TRBV12-4	-	TRBJ2-5	-	CASSFGGLDQYF	TGTGCCAGCAGTTTTGGCGGGCTAGACCAGTACTTC
TRBV10-3	few	TRBJ1-2	TRBD1	CAISWTGSGYTF	TGTGCCATCAGTTGGACAGGCAGTGGCTACACCTTC
TRBV21-1	few	TRBJ1-3	-	CASSPSVPPQGNTIYF	TGTGCCAGCAGCCCCTCGGTCCCCCCTCAAGGAAACACCATATATTTT
TRBV6-2/TRBV6-3	-	TRBJ1-2	-	CASSYSKIFRDGYGYTF	TGTGCCAGCAGTTACTCGAAGATTTTTAGGGATGGCTATGGCTACACCTTC
TRBV20-1	-	TRBJ2-7	-	CSAIPPGSFYEQYF	TGCAGTGCTATCCCCCCGGGGAGCTTCTACGAGCAGTACTTC
TRBV6-1	-	TRBJ1-1	-	CASSGNRVLFTEAFF	TGTGCCAGCAGTGGTAACAGGGTGTTGTTCACTGAAGCTTTCTTT
TRBV12-5	many	TRBJ2-7	TRBD1	CASVDRSSYEQYF	TGTGCTAGTGTGGACAGGAGCTCCTACGAGCAGTACTTC